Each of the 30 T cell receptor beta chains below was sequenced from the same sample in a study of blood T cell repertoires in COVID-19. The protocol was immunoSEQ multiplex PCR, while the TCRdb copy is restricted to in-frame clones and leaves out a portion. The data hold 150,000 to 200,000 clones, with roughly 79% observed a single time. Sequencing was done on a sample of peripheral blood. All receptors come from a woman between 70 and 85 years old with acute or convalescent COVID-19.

The CDR3 protein is CASSLGEFAYNSPLHF. CDR3 DNA: TGCGCCAGCAGCTTGGGGGAGTTTGCCTATAATTCACCCCTCCACTTT. V gene TRBV5-1 combines with J gene TRBJ1-6, with D unresolved. Trimming took off 0 bases at V and 2 bases at J, with 9 bases between the two ends. Germline CDR1 reads SGHRS; CDR2 reads YFSETQ. The CDR3 contains 16 residues.

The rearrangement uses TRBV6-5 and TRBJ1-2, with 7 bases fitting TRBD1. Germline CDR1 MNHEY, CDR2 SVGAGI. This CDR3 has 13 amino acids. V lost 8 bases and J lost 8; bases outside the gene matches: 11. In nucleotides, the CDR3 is TGTGCCAGCCGGAGAGGACAGGACTTAGGCTACACCTTC. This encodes CASRRGQDLGYTF.

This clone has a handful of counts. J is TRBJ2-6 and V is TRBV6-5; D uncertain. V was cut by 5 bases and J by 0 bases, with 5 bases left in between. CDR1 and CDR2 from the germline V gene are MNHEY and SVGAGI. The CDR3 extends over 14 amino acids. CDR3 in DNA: TGTGCCAGCAGTACAAGCTCTGGGGCCAACGTCCTGACTTTC. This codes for CASSTSSGANVLTF.

Written as DNA, the CDR3 is TGTGCCAGCAGTACAGGGGGCTACAGCAATCAGCCCCAGCATTTT. This sequence encodes CASSTGGYSNQPQHF. This chain connects TRBV6-5 to TRBJ1-5; TRBD1 matches 9 bases. In germline, CDR1 is MNHEY, CDR2 SVGAGI. Losses at the gene ends were 5 bases for V and 1 base for J; bases not matched to a gene: 3. This CDR3 has 15 residues.

This CDR3 reads CASSQGLHQPQHF. The CDR3 DNA sequence: TGTGCCAGCAGCCAAGGCCTACATCAGCCCCAGCATTTT. This chain links TRBV3-1 (or the pseudogene TRBV3-2) with TRBJ1-5; no reliable D call. The CDR3 is 13 residues long. V lost 1 base and J 5 bases, leaving 6 bases between the germline ends. Per germline, CDR1 LGHDT and CDR2 YNNKEL (reference sequence).

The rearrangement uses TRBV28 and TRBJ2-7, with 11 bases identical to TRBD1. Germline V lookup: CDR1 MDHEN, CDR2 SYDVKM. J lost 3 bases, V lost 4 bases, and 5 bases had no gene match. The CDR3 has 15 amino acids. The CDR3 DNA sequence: TGTGCCAGCAGTTCCCGGGGGACAGGGGGCTACGAGCAGTACTTC. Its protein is CASSSRGTGGYEQYF.

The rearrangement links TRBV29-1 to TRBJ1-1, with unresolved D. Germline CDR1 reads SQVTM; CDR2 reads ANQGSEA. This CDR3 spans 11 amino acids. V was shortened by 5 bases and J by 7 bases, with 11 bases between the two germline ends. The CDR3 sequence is CSVSSGIEAFF. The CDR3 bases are TGCAGCGTTTCTTCGGGGATTGAAGCTTTCTTT.

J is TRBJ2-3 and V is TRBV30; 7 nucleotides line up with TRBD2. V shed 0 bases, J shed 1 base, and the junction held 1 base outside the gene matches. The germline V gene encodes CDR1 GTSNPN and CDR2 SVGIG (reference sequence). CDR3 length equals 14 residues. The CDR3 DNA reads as TGTGCCTGGAGTGTGAGCGGGGGCACAGATACGCAGTATTTT. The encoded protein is CAWSVSGGTDTQYF.

The DNA of the CDR3 is TGCGCCAGCAGCCAAGGGTATCAGGAGGCCACCCAGCCCCAGCATTTT. Amino acids: CASSQGYQEATQPQHF. This rearrangement joins TRBV4-1 to TRBJ1-5; D gene ambiguous. The CDR3 is made up of 16 amino acids. Germline CDR1 MGHRA, CDR2 YSYEKL. V dropped 1 base and J dropped 7 bases, with 17 bases sitting between them.

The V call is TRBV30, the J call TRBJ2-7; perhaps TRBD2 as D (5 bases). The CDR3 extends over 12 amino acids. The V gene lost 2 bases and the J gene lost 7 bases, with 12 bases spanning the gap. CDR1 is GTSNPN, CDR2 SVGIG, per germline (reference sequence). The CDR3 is CAWSLSVNEQYF. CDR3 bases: TGTGCCTGGAGTCTTAGCGTGAATGAGCAGTACTTC.

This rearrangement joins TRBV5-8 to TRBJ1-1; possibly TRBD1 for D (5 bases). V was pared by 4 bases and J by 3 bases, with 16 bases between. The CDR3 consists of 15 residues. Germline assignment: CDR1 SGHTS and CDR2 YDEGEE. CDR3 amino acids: CASSPGGSMHTEAFF. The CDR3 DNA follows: TGTGCCAGCAGCCCGGGGGGGTCGATGCACACTGAAGCTTTCTTT.

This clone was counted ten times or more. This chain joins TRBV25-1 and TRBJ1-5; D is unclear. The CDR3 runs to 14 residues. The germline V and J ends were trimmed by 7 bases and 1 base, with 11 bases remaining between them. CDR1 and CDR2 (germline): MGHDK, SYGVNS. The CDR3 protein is CASKITQSNQPQHF. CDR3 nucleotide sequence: TGTGCCAGCAAAATAACGCAGAGCAATCAGCCCCAGCATTTT.

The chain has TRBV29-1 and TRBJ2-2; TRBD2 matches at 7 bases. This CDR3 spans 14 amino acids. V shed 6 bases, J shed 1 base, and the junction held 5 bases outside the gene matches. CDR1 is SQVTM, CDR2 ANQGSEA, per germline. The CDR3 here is CSVARGGNTGELFF. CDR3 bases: TGCAGCGTCGCCCGCGGGGGGAACACCGGGGAGCTGTTTTTT.

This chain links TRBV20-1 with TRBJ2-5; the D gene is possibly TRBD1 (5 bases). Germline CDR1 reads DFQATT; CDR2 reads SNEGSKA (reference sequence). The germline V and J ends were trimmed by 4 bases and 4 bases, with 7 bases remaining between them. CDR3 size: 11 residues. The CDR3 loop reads CSAKDRETQYF. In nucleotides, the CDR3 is TGCAGTGCTAAAGACAGAGAGACCCAGTACTTC.

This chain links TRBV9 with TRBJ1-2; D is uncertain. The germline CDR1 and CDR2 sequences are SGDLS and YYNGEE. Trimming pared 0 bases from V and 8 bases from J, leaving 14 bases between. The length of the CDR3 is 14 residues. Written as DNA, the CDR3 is TGTGCCAGCAGCGTAGGCGGCGGCCACCTGGGCTACACCTTC. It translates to CASSVGGGHLGYTF.

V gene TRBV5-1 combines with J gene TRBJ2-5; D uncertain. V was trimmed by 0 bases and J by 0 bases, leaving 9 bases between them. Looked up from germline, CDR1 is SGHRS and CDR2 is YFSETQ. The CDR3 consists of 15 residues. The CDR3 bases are TGCGCCAGCAGCTTGGCCGGAACAGACCAAGAGACCCAGTACTTC. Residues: CASSLAGTDQETQYF. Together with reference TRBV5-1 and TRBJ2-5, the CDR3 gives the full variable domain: KAGVTQTPRYLIKTRGQQVTLSCSPISGHRSVSWYQQTPGQGLQFLFEYFSETQRNKGNFPGRFSGRQFSNSRSEMNVSTLELGDSALYLCASSLAGTDQETQYFGPGTRLLVL.

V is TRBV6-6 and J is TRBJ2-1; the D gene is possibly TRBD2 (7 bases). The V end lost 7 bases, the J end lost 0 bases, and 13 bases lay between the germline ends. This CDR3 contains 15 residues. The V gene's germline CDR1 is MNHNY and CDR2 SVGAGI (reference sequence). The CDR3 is CASTPGGSSYNEQFF. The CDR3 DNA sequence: TGTGCCAGCACCCCGGGGGGCAGCTCCTACAATGAGCAGTTCTTC.

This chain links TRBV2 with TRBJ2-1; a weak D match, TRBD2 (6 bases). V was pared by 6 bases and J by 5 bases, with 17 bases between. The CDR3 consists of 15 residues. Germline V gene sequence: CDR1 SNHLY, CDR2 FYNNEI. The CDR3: CASSLRVTSDNEQFF. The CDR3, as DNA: TGTGCCAGCAGCCTTCGAGTGACTAGTGACAATGAGCAGTTCTTC.

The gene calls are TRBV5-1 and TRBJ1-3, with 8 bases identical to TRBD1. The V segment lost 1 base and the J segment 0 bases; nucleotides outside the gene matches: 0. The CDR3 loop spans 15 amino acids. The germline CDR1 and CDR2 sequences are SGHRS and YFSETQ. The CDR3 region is CASSLTGGSGNTIYF. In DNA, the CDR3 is TGCGCCAGCAGCTTGACAGGGGGCTCTGGAAACACCATATATTTT.

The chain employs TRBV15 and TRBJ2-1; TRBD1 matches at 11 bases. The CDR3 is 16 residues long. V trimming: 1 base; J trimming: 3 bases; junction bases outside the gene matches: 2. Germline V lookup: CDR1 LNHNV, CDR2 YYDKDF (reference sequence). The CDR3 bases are TGTGCCACCAGCAGAGGCGGGACAGGGGGCTACAATGAGCAGTTCTTC. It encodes CATSRGGTGGYNEQFF.

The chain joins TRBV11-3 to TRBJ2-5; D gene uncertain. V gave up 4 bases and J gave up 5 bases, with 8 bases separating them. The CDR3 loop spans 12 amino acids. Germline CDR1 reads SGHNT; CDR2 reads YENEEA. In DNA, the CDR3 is TGTGCCAGCAGCTCTTCCCCGGAGACCCAGTACTTC. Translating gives CASSSSPETQYF.

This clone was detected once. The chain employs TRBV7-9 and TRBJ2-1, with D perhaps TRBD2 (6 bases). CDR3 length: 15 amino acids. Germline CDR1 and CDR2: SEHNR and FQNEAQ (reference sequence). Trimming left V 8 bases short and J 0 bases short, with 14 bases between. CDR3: CASPRDSYSYNEQFF. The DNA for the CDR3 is TGTGCCAGCCCGCGGGATTCATACTCCTACAATGAGCAGTTCTTC.

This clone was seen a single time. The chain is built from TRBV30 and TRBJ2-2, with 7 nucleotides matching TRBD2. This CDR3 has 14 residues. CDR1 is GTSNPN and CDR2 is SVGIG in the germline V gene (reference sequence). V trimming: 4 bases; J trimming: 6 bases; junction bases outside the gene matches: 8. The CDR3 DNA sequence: TGTGCCTGGACCGTCGGCGGGAGCCCCGGGGAGCTGTTTTTT. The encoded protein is CAWTVGGSPGELFF.

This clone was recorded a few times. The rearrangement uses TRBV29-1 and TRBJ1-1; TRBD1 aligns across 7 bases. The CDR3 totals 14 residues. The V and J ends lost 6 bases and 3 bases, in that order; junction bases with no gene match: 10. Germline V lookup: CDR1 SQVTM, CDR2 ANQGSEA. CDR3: CSVTRGGADTEAFF. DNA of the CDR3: TGCAGCGTCACCCGAGGGGGCGCGGACACTGAAGCTTTCTTT.

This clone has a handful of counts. The CDR3 protein is CASSLLGRVVGGTEAFF. The DNA for the CDR3 is TGTGCCAGCAGTTTATTAGGCCGGGTCGTGGGAGGCACTGAAGCTTTCTTT. This chain uses TRBV28 with TRBJ1-1; no clear D. Germline CDR1 is MDHEN and CDR2 is SYDVKM. This CDR3 has 17 amino acids. The V end was cut by 1 base, the J end by 4 bases, with 19 bases between.

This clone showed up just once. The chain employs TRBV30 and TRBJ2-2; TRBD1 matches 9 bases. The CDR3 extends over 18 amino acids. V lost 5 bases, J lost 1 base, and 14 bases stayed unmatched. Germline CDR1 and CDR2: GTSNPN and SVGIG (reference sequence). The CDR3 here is CAWAGTGTLSLNTGELFF. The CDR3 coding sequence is TGTGCCTGGGCCGGGACAGGGACCCTCTCATTGAACACCGGGGAGCTGTTTTTT.

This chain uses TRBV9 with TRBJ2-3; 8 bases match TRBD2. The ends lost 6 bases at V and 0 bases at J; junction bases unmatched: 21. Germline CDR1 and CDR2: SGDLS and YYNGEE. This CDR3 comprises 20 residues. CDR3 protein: CASTGVSKRELVWSTDTQYF. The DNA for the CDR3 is TGTGCCAGCACCGGTGTTAGCAAGCGGGAGCTTGTATGGAGCACAGATACGCAGTATTTT.

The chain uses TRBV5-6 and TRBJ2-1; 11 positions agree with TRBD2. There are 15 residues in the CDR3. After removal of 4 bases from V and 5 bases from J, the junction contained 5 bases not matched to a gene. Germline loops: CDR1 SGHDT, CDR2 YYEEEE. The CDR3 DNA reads TGTGCCAGCAGCGGAGGACTAGCGGGTGACAATGAGCAGTTCTTC. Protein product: CASSGGLAGDNEQFF.

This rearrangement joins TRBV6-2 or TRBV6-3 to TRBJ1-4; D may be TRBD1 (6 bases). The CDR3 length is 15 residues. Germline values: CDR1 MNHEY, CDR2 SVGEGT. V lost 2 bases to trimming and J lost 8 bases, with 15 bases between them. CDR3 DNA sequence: TGTGCCAGCAGTTACCAGGGGATTTCACGCGAAAAACTGTTTTTT. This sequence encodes CASSYQGISREKLFF.

Here the CDR3 reads CSASFSVGTGSNEQFF. The DNA for the CDR3 is TGCAGTGCTAGTTTTAGTGTAGGGACAGGGTCGAATGAGCAGTTCTTC. V and J are TRBV20-1 and TRBJ2-1, with 9 bases that match TRBD1. The CDR3 runs to 16 residues. Germline V gene lookup returns CDR1 DFQATT and CDR2 SNEGSKA (reference sequence). V dropped 3 bases and J dropped 7; count of bases not matched to a gene: 13.